This paragraph reports one T cell receptor (beta chain). The data stem from a study of T cells in tuberculosis. Chain pairing is unknown; alpha and beta were sequenced separately. TCRdb's copy holds only in-frame clones and misses some; the assay was immunoSEQ multiplex PCR. The repertoire consists of tens of thousands of clones, with approximately 90% occurring once and the leading ten covering 1.5% to 2%. Cells were sorted from thawed PBMC rested overnight and stained with GMM-loaded CD1B tetramer, viability dye and anti-CD3. The lipid loaded on the CD1B tetramers was C32 glucose monomycolate from Rhodococcus equi. PBMC for tetramer sorting were first depleted of CD14-expressing monocytes. Each donor contributed roughly 92,000 sorted tetramer-negative cells. The CDR3 length is 15 residues. Germline V lookup: CDR1 MNHEY, CDR2 SVGAGI. Between the trimmed V and J ends, which lost 2 bases and 3 bases, there was a span of 14 bases.

Study observations and caveats: Low-affinity CD1B-GMM tetramer-binding T cells may have been missed.

Sequenced material: CD1b-GMM tetramer-negative cells sorted from PBMCs. The source of this sequence is an adult woman with latent tuberculosis. The V call is TRBV6-5, the J call TRBJ2-7, with D perhaps matching TRBD1 (6 bases). CDR3 loop: CASSYSGGPLYEQYV. The CDR3 nucleotides are TGTGCCAGCAGTTACAGTGGGGGCCCCCTCTACGAGCAGTACGTC.